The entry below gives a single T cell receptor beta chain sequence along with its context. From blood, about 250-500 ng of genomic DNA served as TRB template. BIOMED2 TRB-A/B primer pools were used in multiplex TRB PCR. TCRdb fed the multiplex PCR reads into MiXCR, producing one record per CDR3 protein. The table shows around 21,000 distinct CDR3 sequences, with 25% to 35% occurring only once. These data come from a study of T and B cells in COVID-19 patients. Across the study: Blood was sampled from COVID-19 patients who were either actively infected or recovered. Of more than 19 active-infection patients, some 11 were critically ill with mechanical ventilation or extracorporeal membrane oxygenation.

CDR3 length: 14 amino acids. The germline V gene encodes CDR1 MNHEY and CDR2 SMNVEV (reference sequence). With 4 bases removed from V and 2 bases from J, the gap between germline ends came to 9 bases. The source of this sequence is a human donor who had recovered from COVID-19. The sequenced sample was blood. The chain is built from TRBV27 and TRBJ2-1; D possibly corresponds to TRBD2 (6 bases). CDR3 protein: CASSSSGAYNEQFF. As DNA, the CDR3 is TGTGCCAGCAGTTCGTCGGGGGCCTACAATGAGCAGTTCTTC.